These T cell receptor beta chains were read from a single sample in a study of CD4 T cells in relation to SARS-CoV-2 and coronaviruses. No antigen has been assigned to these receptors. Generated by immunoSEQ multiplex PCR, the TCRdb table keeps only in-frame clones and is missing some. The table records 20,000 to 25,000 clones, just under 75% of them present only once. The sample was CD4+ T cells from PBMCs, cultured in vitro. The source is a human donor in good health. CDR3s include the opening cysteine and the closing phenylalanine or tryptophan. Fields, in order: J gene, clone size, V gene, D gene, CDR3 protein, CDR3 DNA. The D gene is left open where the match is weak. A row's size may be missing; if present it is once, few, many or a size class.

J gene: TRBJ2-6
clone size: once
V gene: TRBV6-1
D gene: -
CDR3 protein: CASSSSGANVLTF
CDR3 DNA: TGTGCCAGCAGTAGCTCTGGGGCCAACGTCCTGACTTTC

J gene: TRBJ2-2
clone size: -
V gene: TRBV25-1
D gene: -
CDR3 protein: CASTRGAGELFF
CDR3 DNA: TGTGCCAGCACTCGGGGCGCCGGGGAGCTGTTTTTT

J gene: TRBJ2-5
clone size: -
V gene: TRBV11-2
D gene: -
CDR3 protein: CASSLAGVKTQYF
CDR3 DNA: TGTGCCAGCAGCTTAGCAGGGGTGAAGACCCAGTACTTC

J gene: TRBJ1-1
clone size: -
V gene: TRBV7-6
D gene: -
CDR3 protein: CASSFGPGNTEAFF
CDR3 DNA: TGTGCCAGCAGCTTTGGGCCAGGGAACACTGAAGCTTTCTTT

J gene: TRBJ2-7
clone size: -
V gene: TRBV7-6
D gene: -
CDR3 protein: CASSLAGRAPYEQYF
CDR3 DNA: TGTGCCAGCAGCTTAGCGGGTAGGGCCCCCTACGAGCAGTACTTC

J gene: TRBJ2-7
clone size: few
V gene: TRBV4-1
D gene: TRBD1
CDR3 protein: CASSHYGQGGEQYF
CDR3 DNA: TGCGCCAGCAGCCACTACGGACAGGGAGGCGAGCAGTACTTC

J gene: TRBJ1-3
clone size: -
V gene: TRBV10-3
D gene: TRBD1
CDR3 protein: CAISESDRGEAGNTIYF
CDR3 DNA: TGTGCCATCAGTGAGTCTGACAGGGGGGAAGCTGGAAACACCATATATTTT

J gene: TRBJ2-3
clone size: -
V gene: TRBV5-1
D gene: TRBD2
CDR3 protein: CASSLGQTGTSATTDTQYF
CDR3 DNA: TGCGCCAGCAGCTTAGGACAAACCGGGACTAGCGCGACCACAGATACGCAGTATTTT

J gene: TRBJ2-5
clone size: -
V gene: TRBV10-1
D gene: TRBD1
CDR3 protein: CASSERDSQETQYF
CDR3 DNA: TGCGCCAGCAGCGAAAGGGACAGCCAAGAGACCCAGTACTTC

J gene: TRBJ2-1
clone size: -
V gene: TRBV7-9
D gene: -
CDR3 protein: CASSLVLASVLDEQFF
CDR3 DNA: TGTGCCAGCAGCTTAGTACTAGCATCAGTCCTCGATGAGCAGTTCTTC

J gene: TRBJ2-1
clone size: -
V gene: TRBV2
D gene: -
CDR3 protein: CASSAEIYNEQFF
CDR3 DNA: TGTGCCAGCAGTGCAGAGATTTACAATGAGCAGTTCTTC

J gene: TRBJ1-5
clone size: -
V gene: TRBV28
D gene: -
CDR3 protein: CASSDYRVGVHNQPQHF
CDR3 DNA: TGTGCCAGCAGCGACTACCGTGTGGGGGTTCACAATCAGCCCCAGCATTTT

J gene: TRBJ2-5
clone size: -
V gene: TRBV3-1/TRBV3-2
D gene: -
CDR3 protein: CASSQDWAQTQYF
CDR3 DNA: TGTGCCAGCAGCCAAGATTGGGCGCAGACCCAGTACTTC

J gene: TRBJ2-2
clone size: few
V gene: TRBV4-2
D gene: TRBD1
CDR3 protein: CASSYETGRQGRLFF
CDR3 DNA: TGTGCCAGCAGCTATGAAACCGGAAGACAGGGTCGGCTGTTTTTT

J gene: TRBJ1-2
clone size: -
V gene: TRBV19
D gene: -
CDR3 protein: CASSTGQLYNYGYTF
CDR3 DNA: TGTGCCAGTAGTACCGGACAGCTTTATAACTATGGCTACACCTTC

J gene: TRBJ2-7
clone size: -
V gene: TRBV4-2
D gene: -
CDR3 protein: CASSQERGLRISEQYF
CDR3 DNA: TGTGCCAGCAGCCAAGAAAGGGGACTTCGGATTTCAGAGCAGTACTTC

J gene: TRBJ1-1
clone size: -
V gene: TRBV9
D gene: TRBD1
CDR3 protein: CASSVAGGNTEAFF
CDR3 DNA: TGTGCCAGCAGCGTAGCAGGGGGTAACACTGAAGCTTTCTTT

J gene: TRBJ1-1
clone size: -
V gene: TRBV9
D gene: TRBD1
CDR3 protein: CASSVGQTGDSGEAFF
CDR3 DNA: TGTGCCAGCAGCGTAGGACAAACAGGGGATTCGGGTGAAGCTTTCTTT

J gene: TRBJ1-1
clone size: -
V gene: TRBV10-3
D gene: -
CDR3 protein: CAIKQGRDTEAFF
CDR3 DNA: TGTGCCATCAAACAGGGTAGGGACACTGAAGCTTTCTTT

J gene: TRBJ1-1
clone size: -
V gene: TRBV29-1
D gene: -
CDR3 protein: CSVRGAGQAFF
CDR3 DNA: TGCAGCGTCCGGGGGGCTGGTCAAGCTTTCTTT

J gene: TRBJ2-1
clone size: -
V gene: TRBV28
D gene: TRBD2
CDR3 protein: CASSSLGGAYNEQFF
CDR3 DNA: TGTGCCAGCAGTTCCCTGGGGGGGGCCTACAATGAGCAGTTCTTC

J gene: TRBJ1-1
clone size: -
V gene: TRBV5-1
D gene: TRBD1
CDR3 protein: CASSLGDRDLQAFF
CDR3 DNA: TGCGCCAGCAGCTTGGGGGACAGGGATCTTCAAGCTTTCTTT

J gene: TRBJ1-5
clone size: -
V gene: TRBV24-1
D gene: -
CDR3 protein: CATSGWGNQPQHF
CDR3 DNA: TGTGCCACCAGTGGATGGGGGAATCAGCCCCAGCATTTT

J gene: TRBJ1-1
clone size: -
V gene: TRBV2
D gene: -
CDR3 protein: CASSEGLGVTEAFF
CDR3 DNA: TGTGCCAGCAGTGAAGGTCTGGGGGTCACTGAAGCTTTCTTT

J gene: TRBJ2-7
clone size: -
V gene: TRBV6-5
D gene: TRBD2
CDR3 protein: CASSNSGASSYEQYF
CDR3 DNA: TGTGCCAGCAGTAATAGCGGGGCGAGCTCCTACGAGCAGTACTTC

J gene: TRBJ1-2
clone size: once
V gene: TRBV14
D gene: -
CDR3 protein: CASSQVPGGAYGYTF
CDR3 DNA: TGTGCCAGCAGCCAAGTTCCTGGGGGCGCCTATGGCTACACCTTC

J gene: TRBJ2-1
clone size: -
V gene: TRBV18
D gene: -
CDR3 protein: CASSPIRYNEQFF
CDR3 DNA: TGTGCCAGCTCACCAATTAGATACAATGAGCAGTTCTTC

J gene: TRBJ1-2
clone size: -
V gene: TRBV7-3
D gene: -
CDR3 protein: CASPSYGPLHGYTF
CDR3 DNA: TGTGCCAGCCCCTCCTACGGGCCGCTGCATGGCTACACCTTC

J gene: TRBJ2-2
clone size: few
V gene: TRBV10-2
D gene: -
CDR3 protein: CASRAQGVYTGELFF
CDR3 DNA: TGCGCCAGCAGGGCTCAGGGAGTGTACACCGGGGAGCTGTTTTTT

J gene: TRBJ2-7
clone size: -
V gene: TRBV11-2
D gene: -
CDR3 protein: CASSSTYEQYF
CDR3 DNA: TGTGCCAGCAGTTCGACCTACGAGCAGTACTTC

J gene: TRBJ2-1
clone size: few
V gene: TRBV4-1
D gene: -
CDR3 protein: CASSRLEHSYNEQFF
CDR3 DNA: TGCGCCAGCAGCCGACTCGAACACTCCTACAATGAGCAGTTCTTC

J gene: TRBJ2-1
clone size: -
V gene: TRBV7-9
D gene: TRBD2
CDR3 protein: CASSLGGLADTYNEQFF
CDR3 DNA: TGTGCCAGCAGCTTAGGAGGACTAGCGGATACCTACAATGAGCAGTTCTTC

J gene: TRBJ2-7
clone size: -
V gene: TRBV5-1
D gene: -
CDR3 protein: CASSLGSSSYEQYF
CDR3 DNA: TGCGCCAGCAGCTTGGGCTCGAGCTCCTACGAGCAGTACTTC

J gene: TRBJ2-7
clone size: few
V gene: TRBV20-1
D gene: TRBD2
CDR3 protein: CSASAGVLSYEQYF
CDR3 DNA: TGCAGTGCTAGTGCGGGAGTTCTCTCCTACGAGCAGTACTTC

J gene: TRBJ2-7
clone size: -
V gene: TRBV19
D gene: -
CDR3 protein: CASSIGQVAGEQYF
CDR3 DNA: TGTGCCAGTAGTATTGGACAAGTGGCAGGCGAGCAGTACTTC

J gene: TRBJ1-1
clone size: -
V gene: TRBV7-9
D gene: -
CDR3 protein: CASSYTGTTEAFF
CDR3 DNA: TGTGCCAGCAGCTATACAGGGACCACTGAAGCTTTCTTT

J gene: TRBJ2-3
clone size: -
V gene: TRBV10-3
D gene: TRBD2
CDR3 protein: CATRLAGGTSTDTQYF
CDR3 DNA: TGTGCCACCAGACTAGCGGGGGGTACTAGCACAGATACGCAGTATTTT

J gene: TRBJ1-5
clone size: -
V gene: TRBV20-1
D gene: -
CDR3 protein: CSASSGTYSNQPQHF
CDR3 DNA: TGCAGTGCTAGTAGTGGCACTTATAGCAATCAGCCCCAGCATTTT

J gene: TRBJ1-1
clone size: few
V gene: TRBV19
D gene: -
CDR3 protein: CASTREGGAAFF
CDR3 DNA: TGTGCCAGTACCCGGGAGGGGGGAGCGGCTTTCTTT

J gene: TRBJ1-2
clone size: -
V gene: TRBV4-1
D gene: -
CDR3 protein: CASSQQLIRGANYGYTF
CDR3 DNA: TGCGCCAGCAGCCAGCAATTAATAAGGGGTGCAAACTATGGCTACACCTTC

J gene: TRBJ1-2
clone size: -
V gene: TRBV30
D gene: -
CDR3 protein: CAWTNNREGRGGYTF
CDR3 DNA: TGTGCCTGGACTAACAACAGGGAGGGAAGGGGTGGCTACACCTTC

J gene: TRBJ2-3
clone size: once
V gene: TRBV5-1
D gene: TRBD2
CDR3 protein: CASSVYSGSSDTQYF
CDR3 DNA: TGCGCCAGCAGCGTTTATAGCGGGAGTTCAGATACGCAGTATTTT

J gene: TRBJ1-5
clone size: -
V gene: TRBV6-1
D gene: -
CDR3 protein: CASSEEGGPSQPQHF
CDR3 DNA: TGTGCCAGCAGTGAAGAAGGGGGACCTAGTCAGCCCCAGCATTTT

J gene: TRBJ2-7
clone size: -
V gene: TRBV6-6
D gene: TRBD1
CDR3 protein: CASNQQGAGDYEQYF
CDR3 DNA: TGTGCCAGCAACCAACAGGGGGCTGGGGACTACGAGCAGTACTTC

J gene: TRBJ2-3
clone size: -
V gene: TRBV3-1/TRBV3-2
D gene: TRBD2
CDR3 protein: CASSPRLAGGRSTDTQYF
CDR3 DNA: TGTGCCAGCAGCCCTCGACTAGCGGGAGGGCGTAGCACAGATACGCAGTATTTT

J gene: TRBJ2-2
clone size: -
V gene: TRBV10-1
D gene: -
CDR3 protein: CASSGSRVWFNTGELFF
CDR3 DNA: TGCGCCAGCAGTGGTTCCAGGGTATGGTTTAACACCGGGGAGCTGTTTTTT

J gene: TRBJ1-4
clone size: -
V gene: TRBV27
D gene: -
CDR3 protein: CASSANQASDSTTNEKLFF
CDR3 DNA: TGTGCCAGCAGTGCCAACCAGGCGTCTGACTCAACAACTAATGAAAAACTGTTTTTT

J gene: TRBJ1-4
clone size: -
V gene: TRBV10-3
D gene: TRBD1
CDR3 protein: CAISSGTGLEKLFF
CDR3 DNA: TGTGCCATCAGTAGCGGGACAGGGCTAGAAAAACTGTTTTTT

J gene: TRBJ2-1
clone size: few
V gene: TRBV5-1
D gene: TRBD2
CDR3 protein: CASTREAPYNEQFF
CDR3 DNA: TGCGCCAGCACCCGGGAGGCACCGTACAATGAGCAGTTCTTC

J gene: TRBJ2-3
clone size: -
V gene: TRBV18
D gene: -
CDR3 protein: CASSPLTSSTDTQYF
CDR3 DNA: TGTGCCAGCTCACCACTCACTAGCAGCACAGATACGCAGTATTTT

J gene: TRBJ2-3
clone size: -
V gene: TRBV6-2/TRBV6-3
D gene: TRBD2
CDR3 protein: CASSYSIPREPMAQYF
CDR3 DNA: TGTGCCAGCAGTTACTCGATTCCGCGGGAGCCGATGGCGCAGTATTTT

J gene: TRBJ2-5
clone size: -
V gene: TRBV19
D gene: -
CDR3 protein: CASSIVVRGGETQYF
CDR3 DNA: TGTGCCAGTAGTATAGTGGTGAGGGGTGGGGAGACCCAGTACTTC

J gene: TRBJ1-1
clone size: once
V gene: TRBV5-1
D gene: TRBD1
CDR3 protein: CASSLSGQGTTEAFF
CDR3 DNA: TGCGCCAGCAGCTTGTCTGGACAGGGGACCACTGAAGCTTTCTTT

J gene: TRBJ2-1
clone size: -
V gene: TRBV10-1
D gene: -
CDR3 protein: CASSVGWRAEQFF
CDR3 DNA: TGCGCCAGCAGTGTGGGGTGGAGGGCTGAGCAGTTCTTC

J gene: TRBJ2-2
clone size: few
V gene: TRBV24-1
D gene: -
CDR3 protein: CATSLKVAGELFF
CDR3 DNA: TGTGCCACCAGTTTAAAAGTCGCCGGGGAGCTGTTTTTT

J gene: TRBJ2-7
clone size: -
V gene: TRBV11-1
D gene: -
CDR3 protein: CASSLGTYEQYF
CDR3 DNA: TGTGCCAGCAGCTTGGGGACCTACGAGCAGTACTTC

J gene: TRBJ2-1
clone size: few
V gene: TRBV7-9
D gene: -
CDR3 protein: CASRAGATYNEQFF
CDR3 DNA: TGTGCCAGCAGAGCCGGGGCCACCTACAATGAGCAGTTCTTC

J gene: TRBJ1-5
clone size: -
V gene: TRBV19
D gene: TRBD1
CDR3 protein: CASSGDRNQPQHF
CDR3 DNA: TGTGCCAGTAGTGGGGACAGAAATCAGCCCCAGCATTTT

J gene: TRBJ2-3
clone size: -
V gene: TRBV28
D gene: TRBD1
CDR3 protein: CASRTLRDRRSSTDTQYF
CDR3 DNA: TGTGCCAGCAGGACACTCCGGGACAGGAGATCCAGCACAGATACGCAGTATTTT

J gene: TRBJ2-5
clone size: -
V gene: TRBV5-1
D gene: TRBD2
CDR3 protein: CASSLDLAGARYQETQYF
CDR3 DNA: TGCGCCAGCAGCTTGGATCTAGCGGGAGCGCGGTATCAGGAGACCCAGTACTTC